This note documents a single T cell receptor beta chain sequence. Its matching antigen is unknown. TCRdb re-analysed the 5' RACE reads in MiXCR, keeping a single row per CDR3 protein. Of 450,000 to 650,000 distinct CDR3 sequences detected, around a fifth appear once; the ten largest clones hold about 15%. The sample is drawn from a study of T cells after yellow fever vaccination. Study-level points and caveats: Detected again after the booster were most primary-vaccination clones, at about 96% CD4 and 70% to 90% CD8.

Germline V lookup: CDR1 MNHEY, CDR2 SVGAGI. The CDR3 runs to 15 residues. Trimming removed 3 bases from V and 9 bases from J; junction bases left unmatched: 6. The chain couples TRBV6-5 to TRBJ1-6; 9 positions match TRBD1. Sequenced here: PBMCs, sampled roughly 20 days after the first yellow fever vaccination. The sequence was collected from a man aged 18-30 years who received the YFV17D yellow fever vaccine. DNA for the CDR3: TGTGCCAGCAGTTATACCGGGACAGGGATTTCACCCCTCCACTTT. Translation gives CASSYTGTGISPLHF.